A selection of T cell receptor beta chains follows, all from one sample in a study of type 1 regulatory T cells. TCRdb ran MiXCR on the reads and lists one entry per CDR3 protein. The profile shows more than 50,000 distinct CDR3 sequences, approximately 67% of them singletons. The antigens these receptors bind are not known. Sequencing input: cultured non-Tr1 T cells, either the whole culture or a sorted T cell fraction (not recorded which). The receptors come from a human donor in good health. The CDR3 runs from the conserved cysteine through the conserved F or W. A D gene is named only where the DNA matches it firmly.

J gene: TRBJ1-2; D gene: TRBD1; V gene: TRBV9; CDR3 protein: CASSVARTGGSYGYTF
J gene: TRBJ2-5; D gene: NA; V gene: TRBV3-1; CDR3 protein: CASSQSPSSETQYF
J gene: TRBJ2-7; D gene: NA; V gene: TRBV19; CDR3 protein: CASSISFRQNEQYF
J gene: TRBJ2-7; D gene: TRBD2; V gene: TRBV5-1; CDR3 protein: CASSQLAGDLYEQYF
J gene: TRBJ2-5; D gene: TRBD1; V gene: TRBV3-1; CDR3 protein: CASSPRPDRLQETQYF
J gene: TRBJ2-3; D gene: NA; V gene: TRBV15; CDR3 protein: CATSYSRLSRDTDTQYF
J gene: TRBJ1-1; D gene: NA; V gene: TRBV3-1; CDR3 protein: CASSPAVLNTEAFF
J gene: TRBJ1-5; D gene: NA; V gene: TRBV7-2; CDR3 protein: CASSLFPRGTLGQPQHF
J gene: TRBJ2-3; D gene: NA; V gene: TRBV9; CDR3 protein: CASSVLAEPSTDTQYF
J gene: TRBJ2-3; D gene: TRBD2; V gene: TRBV27; CDR3 protein: CASSPLAGGRDTQYF
J gene: TRBJ2-7; D gene: NA; V gene: TRBV7-2; CDR3 protein: CASTRGRGYEQYF
J gene: TRBJ2-7; D gene: NA; V gene: TRBV7-2; CDR3 protein: CASSLRFDAYEQYF
J gene: TRBJ2-3; D gene: NA; V gene: TRBV5-1; CDR3 protein: CASSLGGSGEDTQYF
J gene: TRBJ1-1; D gene: NA; V gene: TRBV5-1; CDR3 protein: CASSSLLGGGMNTEAFF
J gene: TRBJ1-1; D gene: NA; V gene: TRBV5-4; CDR3 protein: CASSLVGGGRSTEAFF
J gene: TRBJ2-1; D gene: NA; V gene: TRBV2; CDR3 protein: CASVTTLSYNEQFF
J gene: TRBJ1-1; D gene: TRBD1; V gene: TRBV4-1; CDR3 protein: CACSQWTGGTEAFF
J gene: TRBJ2-1; D gene: NA; V gene: TRBV20-1; CDR3 protein: CSARDPRVDEQFF
J gene: TRBJ2-1; D gene: NA; V gene: TRBV20-1; CDR3 protein: CSARDYEGSSYNEQFF
J gene: TRBJ2-3; D gene: NA; V gene: TRBV28; CDR3 protein: CASSTLGGGTDTQYF
J gene: TRBJ1-1; D gene: NA; V gene: TRBV7-8; CDR3 protein: CASSLETGNTEAFF
J gene: TRBJ2-3; D gene: TRBD2; V gene: TRBV29-1; CDR3 protein: CSVALLAGPADTQYF
J gene: TRBJ2-3; D gene: TRBD1; V gene: TRBV7-2; CDR3 protein: CASSGQGPDTQYF
J gene: TRBJ2-2; D gene: NA; V gene: TRBV5-1; CDR3 protein: CASSLVGPGELFF
J gene: TRBJ1-5; D gene: NA; V gene: TRBV7-8; CDR3 protein: CASSPQSSQPQHF
J gene: TRBJ2-1; D gene: TRBD2; V gene: TRBV12-3/TRBV12-4; CDR3 protein: CASSLVGGRLNEQFF
J gene: TRBJ2-7; D gene: TRBD1; V gene: TRBV7-2; CDR3 protein: CASSSGQVPYEQYF
J gene: TRBJ2-3; D gene: TRBD2; V gene: TRBV20-1; CDR3 protein: CSASTSGQTDTQYF
J gene: TRBJ2-7; D gene: NA; V gene: TRBV10-3; CDR3 protein: CAYSAMVEQYF
J gene: TRBJ2-6; D gene: NA; V gene: TRBV6-2/TRBV6-3; CDR3 protein: CASSYGGTSSGANVLTF
J gene: TRBJ1-2; D gene: TRBD1; V gene: TRBV12-3/TRBV12-4; CDR3 protein: CASTLTGGAAGDGYTF
J gene: TRBJ1-2; D gene: NA; V gene: TRBV20-1; CDR3 protein: CSARAQIDRSYGYTF
J gene: TRBJ2-7; D gene: TRBD1; V gene: TRBV12-3/TRBV12-4; CDR3 protein: CASVIGTGSYEQYF
J gene: TRBJ2-1; D gene: TRBD2; V gene: TRBV20-1; CDR3 protein: CSARATSGRISSYNEQFF
J gene: TRBJ1-4; D gene: NA; V gene: TRBV12-3/TRBV12-4; CDR3 protein: CASSPQGMGEKLFF
J gene: TRBJ2-7; D gene: TRBD1; V gene: TRBV29-1; CDR3 protein: CSVLGQGAYEQYF
J gene: TRBJ2-2; D gene: NA; V gene: TRBV4-3; CDR3 protein: CASSQARGQQNTGELFF
J gene: TRBJ1-1; D gene: TRBD1; V gene: TRBV5-1; CDR3 protein: CASSLQGQGSEAFF
J gene: TRBJ1-6; D gene: NA; V gene: TRBV28; CDR3 protein: CASSSFGGAGNSPLHF
J gene: TRBJ2-5; D gene: NA; V gene: TRBV9; CDR3 protein: CASSVGGIGTQYF
J gene: TRBJ2-1; D gene: NA; V gene: TRBV12-3/TRBV12-4; CDR3 protein: CASRQWGEGYNEQFF
J gene: TRBJ2-4; D gene: NA; V gene: TRBV18; CDR3 protein: CASSLGDGRDIQYF
J gene: TRBJ2-5; D gene: NA; V gene: TRBV5-4; CDR3 protein: CASTKEEETQYF
J gene: TRBJ1-1; D gene: TRBD1; V gene: TRBV27; CDR3 protein: CASSFGTVMNTEAFF
J gene: TRBJ1-6; D gene: NA; V gene: TRBV12-3/TRBV12-4; CDR3 protein: CASSGGYSPLHF
J gene: TRBJ2-2; D gene: NA; V gene: TRBV6-4; CDR3 protein: CASSEQPRARVTGELFF
J gene: TRBJ2-7; D gene: NA; V gene: TRBV6-2/TRBV6-3; CDR3 protein: CASSPPGQRRAGNYEQYF